This TCR beta chain stems from a study of response to subunit inactivated influenza vaccine. Study conclusions and caveats: Authors suggested few new T cells are recruited by each seasonal influenza vaccination.

TCRdb itself ran the RT-PCR reads through MiXCR, one entry per CDR3 protein. The sample holds more than 700,000 distinct CDR3 sequences, about 20% seen once. This clonotype was detected a few times. The antigen remains undetermined. The TCR sequence derives from a man aged 50-59 years who received an inactivated influenza vaccine. Material: PBMCs from blood, obtained more than 4 days after vaccination.

The CDR3 loop reads CASSPWDGSNQPQHF. The CDR3 DNA reads TGTGCCAGCAGTCCCTGGGACGGCAGCAATCAGCCCCAGCATTTT. V gene TRBV27 combines with J gene TRBJ1-5; tentatively, D is TRBD1 (5 bases). CDR3 size: 15 residues. V lost 5 bases and J lost 1, with 12 bases in between. In germline, CDR1 is MNHEY, CDR2 SMNVEV (reference sequence).